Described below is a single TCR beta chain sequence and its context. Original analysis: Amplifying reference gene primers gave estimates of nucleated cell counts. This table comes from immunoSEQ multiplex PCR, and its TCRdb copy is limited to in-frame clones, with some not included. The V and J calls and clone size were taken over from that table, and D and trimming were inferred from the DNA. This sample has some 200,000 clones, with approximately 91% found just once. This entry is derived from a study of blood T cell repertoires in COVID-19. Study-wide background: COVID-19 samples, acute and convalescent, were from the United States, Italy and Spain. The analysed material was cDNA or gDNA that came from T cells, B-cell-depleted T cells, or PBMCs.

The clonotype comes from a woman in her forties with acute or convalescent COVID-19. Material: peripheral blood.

CDR3 DNA: TGTGCCAGCAGCTCGACATTTTCGGATGGCACAGATACGCAGTATTTT. Translation: CASSSTFSDGTDTQYF. The V gene is TRBV11-2, the J gene TRBJ2-3; D remains ambiguous. The CDR3 length is 16 residues. Trimming removed 4 bases at V and 1 base at J, with 15 bases between. Germline V gene sequence: CDR1 SGHAT, CDR2 FQNNGV.